This TCR beta chain was retrieved from a study of cytomegalovirus exposure and HLA in healthy donors. Germline-derived CDR1 and CDR2 are MNHEY and SVGAGI. The CDR3 extends over 16 amino acids. V lost 6 bases, J lost 6 bases, and 11 bases stayed unmatched. A multiplex PCR was run with 60 Vbeta primers and 13 Jbeta primers. Measured with immunoSEQ multiplex PCR; TCRdb has only the in-frame clones, and not every one. In the table there are about 150,000 clones, approximately 83% of which are singletons. Material for sequencing was PBMCs. This sequence was found in a man in his forties or fifties in good health and CMV-seronegative. The chain couples TRBV6-5 to TRBJ1-6, with 7 bases matching TRBD1. CDR3 DNA sequence: TGTGCCAGCAGGTACCAGGGACAGATCGTTAATTCACCCCTCCACTTT. Protein product: CASRYQGQIVNSPLHF.